This T cell receptor (beta chain) was retrieved from a study of T cell repertoires in cytomegalovirus infection. Study overall: Well-studied HLA-B-restricted CMV epitopes were used in the study alongside recently identified HLA-C-restricted ones. The public TCR beta signatures pointed to both CMV infection and matching HLA type.

TCRdb analysed the reads with MiXCR anew, one entry per CDR3 protein. The data contain some 900,000 distinct CDR3 sequences, around a third of them singletons. Whole-study findings and limits: The study identified carriers of CMV plus the relevant HLA from cumulative public TCR beta family frequency. CMV-specific HLA-C-restricted TCR beta clonotypes dominated the ex vivo response.

Germline CDR1 and CDR2: MNHEY and SMNVEV (reference sequence). The CDR3 spans 15 residues. After removal of 4 bases from V and 1 base from J, the junction contained 1 base not matched to a gene. Turning to this clonotype: Antigen specificity is unknown.

This sample comprised cultured CD8+ T cells from PBMCs, obtained from culture after CMV antigen stimulation. The TCR was taken from a human donor in good health (CMV status not recorded). Some clones in this sample may be carry-over from other donors' samples. The rearrangement joins TRBV27 to TRBJ1-4; TRBD1 aligns across 9 bases. CDR3 sequence (DNA): TGTGCCAGCAGTTCGGGACAGGGAACTAATGAAAAACTGTTTTTT. Protein product: CASSSGQGTNEKLFF.